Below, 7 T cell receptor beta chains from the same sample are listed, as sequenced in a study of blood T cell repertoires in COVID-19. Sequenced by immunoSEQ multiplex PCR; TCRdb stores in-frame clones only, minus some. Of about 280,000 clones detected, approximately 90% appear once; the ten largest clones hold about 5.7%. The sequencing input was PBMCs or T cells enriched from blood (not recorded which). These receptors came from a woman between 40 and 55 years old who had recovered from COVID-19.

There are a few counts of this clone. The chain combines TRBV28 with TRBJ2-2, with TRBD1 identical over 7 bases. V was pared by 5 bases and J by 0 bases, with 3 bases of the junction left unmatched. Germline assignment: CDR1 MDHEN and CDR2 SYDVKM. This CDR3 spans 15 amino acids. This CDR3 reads CASSAGTANTGELFF. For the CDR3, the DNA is TGTGCCAGCAGTGCCGGGACAGCGAACACCGGGGAGCTGTTTTTT.

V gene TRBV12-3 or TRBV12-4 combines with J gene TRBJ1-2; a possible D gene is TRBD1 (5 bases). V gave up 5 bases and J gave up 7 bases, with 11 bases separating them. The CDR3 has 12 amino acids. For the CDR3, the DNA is TGTGCCAGCAGTCCGGGACTGACTGGCTACACCTTC. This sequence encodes CASSPGLTGYTF.

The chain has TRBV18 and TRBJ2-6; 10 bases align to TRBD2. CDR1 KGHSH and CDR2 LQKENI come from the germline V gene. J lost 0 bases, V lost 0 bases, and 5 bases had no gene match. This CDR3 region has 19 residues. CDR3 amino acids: CASSPPSGRGSSGANVLTF. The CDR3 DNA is TGTGCCAGCTCACCACCGAGCGGGAGGGGAAGCTCTGGGGCCAACGTCCTGACTTTC.

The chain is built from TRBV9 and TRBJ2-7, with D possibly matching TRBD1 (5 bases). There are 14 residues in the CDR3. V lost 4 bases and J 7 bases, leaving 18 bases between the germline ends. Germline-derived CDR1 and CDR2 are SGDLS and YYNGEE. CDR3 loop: CASSKNTAPGEQYF. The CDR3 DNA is TGTGCCAGCAGCAAGAACACAGCCCCAGGGGAGCAGTACTTC.

CDR3 sequence: CASIWHPFSYEQYF. In DNA, the CDR3 is TGTGCCAGCATATGGCACCCCTTCTCCTACGAGCAGTACTTC. J is TRBJ2-7 and V is TRBV28; D gene uncertain. Between the trimmed V and J ends, which lost 7 bases and 0 bases, there was a span of 13 bases. CDR1 and CDR2 (germline): MDHEN, SYDVKM. This CDR3 is 14 amino acids long.

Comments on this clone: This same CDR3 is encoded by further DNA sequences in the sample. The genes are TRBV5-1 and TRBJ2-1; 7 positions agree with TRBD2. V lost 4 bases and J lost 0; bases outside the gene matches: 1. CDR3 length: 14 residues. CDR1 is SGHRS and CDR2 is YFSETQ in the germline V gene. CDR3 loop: CASSGGGSYNEQFF. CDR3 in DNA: TGCGCCAGCAGCGGCGGGGGCTCCTACAATGAGCAGTTCTTC. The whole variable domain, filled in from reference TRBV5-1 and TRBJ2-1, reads KAGVTQTPRYLIKTRGQQVTLSCSPISGHRSVSWYQQTPGQGLQFLFEYFSETQRNKGNFPGRFSGRQFSNSRSEMNVSTLELGDSALYLCASSGGGSYNEQFFGPGTRLTVL.

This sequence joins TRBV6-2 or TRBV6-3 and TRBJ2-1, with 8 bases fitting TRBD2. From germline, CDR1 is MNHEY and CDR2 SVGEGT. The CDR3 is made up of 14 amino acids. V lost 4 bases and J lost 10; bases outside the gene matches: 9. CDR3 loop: CASSWVEGTREQFF. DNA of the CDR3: TGTGCCAGCAGTTGGGTAGAAGGGACTAGGGAGCAGTTCTTC.